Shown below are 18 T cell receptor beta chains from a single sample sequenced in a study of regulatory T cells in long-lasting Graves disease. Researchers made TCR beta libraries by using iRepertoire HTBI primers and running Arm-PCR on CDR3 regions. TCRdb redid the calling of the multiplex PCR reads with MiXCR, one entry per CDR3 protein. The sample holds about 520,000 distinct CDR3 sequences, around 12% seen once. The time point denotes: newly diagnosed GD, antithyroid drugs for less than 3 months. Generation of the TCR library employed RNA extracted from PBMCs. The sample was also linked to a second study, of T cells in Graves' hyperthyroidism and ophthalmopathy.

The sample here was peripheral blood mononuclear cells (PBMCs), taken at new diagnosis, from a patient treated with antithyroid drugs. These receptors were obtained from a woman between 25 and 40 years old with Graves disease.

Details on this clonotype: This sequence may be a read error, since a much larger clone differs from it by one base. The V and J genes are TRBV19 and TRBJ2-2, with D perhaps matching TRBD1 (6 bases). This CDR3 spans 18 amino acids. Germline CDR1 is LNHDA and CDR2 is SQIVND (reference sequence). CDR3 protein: CASSIYPIGGANTGEPFF. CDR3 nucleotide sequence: TGTGCCAGTAGTATATACCCCATTGGGGGCGCGAACACCGGGGAGCCGTTTTTT. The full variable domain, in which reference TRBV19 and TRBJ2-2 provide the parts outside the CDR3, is DGGITQSPKYLFRKEGQNVTLSCEQNLNHDAMYWYRQDPGQGLRLIYYSQIVNDFQKGDIAEGYSVSREKKESFPLTVTSAQKNPTAFYLCASSIYPIGGANTGEPFFGEGSRLTVL.

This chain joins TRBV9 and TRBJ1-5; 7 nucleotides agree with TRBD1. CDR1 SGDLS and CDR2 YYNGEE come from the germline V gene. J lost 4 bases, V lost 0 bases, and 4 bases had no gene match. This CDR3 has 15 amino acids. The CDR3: CASSVGQGQNQPQHF. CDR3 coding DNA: TGTGCCAGCAGCGTAGGACAGGGCCAAAATCAGCCCCAGCATTTT.

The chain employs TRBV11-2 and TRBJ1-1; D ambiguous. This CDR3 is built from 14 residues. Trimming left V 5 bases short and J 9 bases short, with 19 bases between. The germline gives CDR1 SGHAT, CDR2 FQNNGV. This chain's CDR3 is CASSIRVSISKAFF. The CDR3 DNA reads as TGTGCCAGCAGCATAAGGGTTTCTATATCTAAAGCTTTCTTT. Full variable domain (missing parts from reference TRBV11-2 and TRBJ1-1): EAGVAQSPRYKIIEKRQSVAFWCNPISGHATLYWYQQILGQGPKLLIQFQNNGVVDDSQLPKDRFSAERLKGVDSTLKIQPAKLEDSAVYLCASSIRVSISKAFFGQGTRLTVV.

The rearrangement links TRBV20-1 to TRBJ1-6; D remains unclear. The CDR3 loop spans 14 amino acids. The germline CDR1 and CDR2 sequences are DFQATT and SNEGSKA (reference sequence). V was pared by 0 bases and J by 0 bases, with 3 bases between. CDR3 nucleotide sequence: TGCAGTGCTAGAGAAGGCTCCTATAATTCACCCCTCCACTTT. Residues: CSAREGSYNSPLHF.

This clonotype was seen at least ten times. This CDR3 is CATTGRAFDNEQFF. The CDR3 DNA is TGTGCCACAACGGGGAGGGCCTTTGACAATGAGCAGTTCTTC. This chain joins TRBV2 and TRBJ2-1; 7 nucleotides line up with TRBD2. Germline lookup yields CDR1 SNHLY and CDR2 FYNNEI. The V and J ends lost 10 bases and 5 bases, in that order; junction bases with no gene match: 11. The CDR3 loop spans 14 amino acids. The whole variable domain, remainder taken from reference TRBV2 and TRBJ2-1, is EPEVTQTPSHQVTQMGQEVILRCVPISNHLYFYWYRQILGQKVEFLVSFYNNEISEKSEIFDDQFSVERPDGSNFTLKIRSTKLEDSAMYFCATTGRAFDNEQFFGPGTRLTVL.

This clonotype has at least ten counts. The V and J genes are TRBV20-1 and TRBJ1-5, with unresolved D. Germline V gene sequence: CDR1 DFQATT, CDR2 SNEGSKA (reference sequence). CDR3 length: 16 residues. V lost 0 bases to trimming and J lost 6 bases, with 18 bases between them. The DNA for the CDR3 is TGCAGTGCTAGAGACGACCCAGGTGCCCGGGGTCAGCCCCAGCATTTT. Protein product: CSARDDPGARGQPQHF.

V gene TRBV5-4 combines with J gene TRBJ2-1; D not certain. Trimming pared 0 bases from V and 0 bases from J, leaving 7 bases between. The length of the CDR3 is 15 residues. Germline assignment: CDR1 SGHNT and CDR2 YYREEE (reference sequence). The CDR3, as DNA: TGTGCCAGCAGCTTGGCCTGGAGCTCCTACAATGAGCAGTTCTTC. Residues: CASSLAWSSYNEQFF.

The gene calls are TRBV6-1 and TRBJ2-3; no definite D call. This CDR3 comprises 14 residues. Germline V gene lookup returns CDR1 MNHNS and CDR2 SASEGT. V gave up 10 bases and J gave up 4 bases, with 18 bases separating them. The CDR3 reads CATQLGFGADTQYF. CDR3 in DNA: TGTGCCACCCAGTTGGGGTTCGGAGCAGATACGCAGTATTTT.

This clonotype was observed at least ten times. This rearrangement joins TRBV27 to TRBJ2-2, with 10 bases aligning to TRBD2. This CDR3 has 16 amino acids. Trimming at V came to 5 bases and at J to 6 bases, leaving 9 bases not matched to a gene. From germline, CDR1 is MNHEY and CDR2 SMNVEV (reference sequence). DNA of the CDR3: TGTGCCAGCAGTACCCTAGCGGGAGAGGGACCCGGGGAGCTGTTTTTT. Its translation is CASSTLAGEGPGELFF.

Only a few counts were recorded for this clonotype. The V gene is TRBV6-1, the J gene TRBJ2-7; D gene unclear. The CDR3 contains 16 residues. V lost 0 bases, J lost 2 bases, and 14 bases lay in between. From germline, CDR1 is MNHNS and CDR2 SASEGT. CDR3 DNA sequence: TGTGCCAGCAGTGAAGCGGGAACACAAACCGCCTACGAGCAGTACTTC. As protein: CASSEAGTQTAYEQYF.

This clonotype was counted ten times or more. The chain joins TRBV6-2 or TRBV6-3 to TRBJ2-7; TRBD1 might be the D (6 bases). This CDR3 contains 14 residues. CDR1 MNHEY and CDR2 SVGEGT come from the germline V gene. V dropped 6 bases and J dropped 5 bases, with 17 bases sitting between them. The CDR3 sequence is CASRRTGRGNEQYF. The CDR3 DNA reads TGTGCCAGCAGGAGAACAGGGAGAGGAAACGAGCAGTACTTC.

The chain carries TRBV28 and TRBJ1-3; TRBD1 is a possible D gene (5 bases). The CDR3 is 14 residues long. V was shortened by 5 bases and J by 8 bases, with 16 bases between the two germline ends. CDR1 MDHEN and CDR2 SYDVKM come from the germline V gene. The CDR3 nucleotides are TGTGCCAGCAGTAACTCGAGGGGCGGGGACACCATATATTTT. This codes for CASSNSRGGDTIYF.

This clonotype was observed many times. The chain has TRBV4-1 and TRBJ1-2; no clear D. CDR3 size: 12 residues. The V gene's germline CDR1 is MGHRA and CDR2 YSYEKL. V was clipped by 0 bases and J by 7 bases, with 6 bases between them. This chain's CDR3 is CASSQEGSGYTF. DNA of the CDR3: TGCGCCAGCAGCCAAGAAGGCAGTGGCTACACCTTC.

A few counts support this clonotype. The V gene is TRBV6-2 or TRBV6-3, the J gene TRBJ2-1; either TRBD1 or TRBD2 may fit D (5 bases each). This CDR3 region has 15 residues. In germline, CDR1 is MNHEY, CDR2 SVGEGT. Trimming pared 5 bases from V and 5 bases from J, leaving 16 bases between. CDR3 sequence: CASSPRGPQDNEQFF. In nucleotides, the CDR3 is TGTGCCAGCAGTCCACGGGGACCTCAAGACAATGAGCAGTTCTTC.

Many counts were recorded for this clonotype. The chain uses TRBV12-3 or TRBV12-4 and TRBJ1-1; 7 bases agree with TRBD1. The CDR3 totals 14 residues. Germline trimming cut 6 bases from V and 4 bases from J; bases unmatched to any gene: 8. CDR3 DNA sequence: TGTGCCAGCAGCCTGGACAGGTTTTCCACTGAAGCTTTCTTT. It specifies CASSLDRFSTEAFF.

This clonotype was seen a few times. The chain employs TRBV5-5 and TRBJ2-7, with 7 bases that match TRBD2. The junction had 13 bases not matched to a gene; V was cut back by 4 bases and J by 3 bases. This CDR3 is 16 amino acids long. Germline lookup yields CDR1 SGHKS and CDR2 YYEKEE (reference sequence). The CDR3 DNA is TGTGCCAGCAGCCCCCGTAGCAGCGGGGAATTCTACGAGCAGTACTTC. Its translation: CASSPRSSGEFYEQYF.

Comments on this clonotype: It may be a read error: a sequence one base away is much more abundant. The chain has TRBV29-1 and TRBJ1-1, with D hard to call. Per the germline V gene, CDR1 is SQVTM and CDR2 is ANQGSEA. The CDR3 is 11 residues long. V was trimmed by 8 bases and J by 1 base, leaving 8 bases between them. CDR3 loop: CSTEGNTEAFF. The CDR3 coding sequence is TGCAGCACCGAAGGGAACACTGAAGCTTTCTTT.

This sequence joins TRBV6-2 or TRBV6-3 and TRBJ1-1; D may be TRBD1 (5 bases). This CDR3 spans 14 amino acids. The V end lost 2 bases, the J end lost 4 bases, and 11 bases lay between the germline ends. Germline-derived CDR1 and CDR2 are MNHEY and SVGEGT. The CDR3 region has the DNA TGTGCCAGCAGTTACGATAGGGGAGTCACTGAAGCTTTCTTT. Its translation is CASSYDRGVTEAFF.